Only a few counts were recorded for the clone carrying this T cell receptor (beta chain). Its cognate antigen is unknown. The sample originates from a study of T-cell reconstitution after alpha-beta-depleted transplantation in children. Notes on the study in general: Recipient T cells and thymic progenitors that survived were the source of the high TCRbeta diversity seen at day 60 in some patients. Approximately two months post-transplant, alpha-beta T cells reportedly originated from several hundred expanded graft clones. Hyperexpanded clones declined; after one year, newly produced T cells mostly supplied diversity.

The library targeted TCRbeta and was prepared with unique molecular identifiers. TCRdb re-called the PCR reads through MiXCR, storing one row per CDR3 protein. Here the sample spans 900,000 or so distinct CDR3 sequences, less than 20% being singletons. The CDR3 loop spans 18 amino acids. Germline CDR1 reads MGHRA; CDR2 reads YSYEKL. V gave up 0 bases and J gave up 2 bases; unmatched junction bases: 10. The sample in question was PBMCs, mostly from graft donor cells, obtained 360 days after TCRalphabeta/CD19-depleted stem cell transplant. The genes are TRBV4-1 and TRBJ2-1, with 7 bases fitting TRBD2. The receptor comes from a male patient younger than 18 who had a stem cell transplant for acute lymphoblastic leukemia, so the T cells may come from the graft donor. CDR3 bases: TGCGCCAGCAGCCAAGATCGATTAGGAGGGAGGGCCTACAATGAGCAGTTCTTC. Amino acid sequence: CASSQDRLGGRAYNEQFF.